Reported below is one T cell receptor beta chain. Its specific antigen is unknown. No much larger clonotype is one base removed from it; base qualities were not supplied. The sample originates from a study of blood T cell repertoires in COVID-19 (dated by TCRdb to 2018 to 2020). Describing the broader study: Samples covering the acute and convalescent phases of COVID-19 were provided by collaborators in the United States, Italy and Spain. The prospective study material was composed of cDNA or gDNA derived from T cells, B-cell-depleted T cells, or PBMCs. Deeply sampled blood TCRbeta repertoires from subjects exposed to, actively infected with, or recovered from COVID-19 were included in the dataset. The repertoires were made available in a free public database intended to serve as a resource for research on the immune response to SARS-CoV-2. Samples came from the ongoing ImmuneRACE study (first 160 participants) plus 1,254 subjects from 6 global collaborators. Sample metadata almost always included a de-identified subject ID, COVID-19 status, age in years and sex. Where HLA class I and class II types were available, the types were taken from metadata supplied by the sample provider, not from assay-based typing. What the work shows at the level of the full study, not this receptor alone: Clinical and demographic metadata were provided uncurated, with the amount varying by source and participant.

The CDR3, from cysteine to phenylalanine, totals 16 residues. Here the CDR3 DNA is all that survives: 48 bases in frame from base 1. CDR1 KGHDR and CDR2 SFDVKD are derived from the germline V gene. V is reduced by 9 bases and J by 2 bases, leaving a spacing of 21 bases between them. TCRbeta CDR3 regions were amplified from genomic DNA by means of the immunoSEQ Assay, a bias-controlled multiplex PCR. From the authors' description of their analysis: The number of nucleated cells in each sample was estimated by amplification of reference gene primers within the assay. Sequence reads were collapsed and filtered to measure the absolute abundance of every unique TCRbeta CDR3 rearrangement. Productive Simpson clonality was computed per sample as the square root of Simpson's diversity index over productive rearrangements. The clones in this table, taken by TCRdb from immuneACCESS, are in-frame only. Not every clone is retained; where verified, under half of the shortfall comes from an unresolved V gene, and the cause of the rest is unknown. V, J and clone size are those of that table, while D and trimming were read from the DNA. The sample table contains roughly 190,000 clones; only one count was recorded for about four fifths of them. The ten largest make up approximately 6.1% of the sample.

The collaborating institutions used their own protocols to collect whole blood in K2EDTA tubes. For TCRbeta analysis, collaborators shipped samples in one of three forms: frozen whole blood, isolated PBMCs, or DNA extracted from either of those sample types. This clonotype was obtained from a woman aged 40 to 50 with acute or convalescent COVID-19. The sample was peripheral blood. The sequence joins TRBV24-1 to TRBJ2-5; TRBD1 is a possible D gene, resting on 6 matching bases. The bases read TGTGCCACCTGCCCTTCTGCAGGGACACCTCAAGAGACCCAGTACTTC. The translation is CATCPSAGTPQETQYF.